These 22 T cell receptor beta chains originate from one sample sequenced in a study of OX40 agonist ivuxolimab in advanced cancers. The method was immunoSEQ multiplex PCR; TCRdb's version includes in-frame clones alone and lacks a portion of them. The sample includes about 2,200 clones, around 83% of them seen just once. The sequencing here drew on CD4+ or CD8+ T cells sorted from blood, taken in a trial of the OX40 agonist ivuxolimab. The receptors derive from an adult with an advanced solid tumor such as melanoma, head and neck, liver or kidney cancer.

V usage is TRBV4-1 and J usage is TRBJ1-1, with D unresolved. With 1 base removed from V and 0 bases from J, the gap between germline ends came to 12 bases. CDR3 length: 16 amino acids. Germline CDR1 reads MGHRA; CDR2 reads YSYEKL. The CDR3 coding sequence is TGCGCCAGCAGCCAAGTAGCCGCGGGGATGAACACTGAAGCTTTCTTT. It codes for CASSQVAAGMNTEAFF.

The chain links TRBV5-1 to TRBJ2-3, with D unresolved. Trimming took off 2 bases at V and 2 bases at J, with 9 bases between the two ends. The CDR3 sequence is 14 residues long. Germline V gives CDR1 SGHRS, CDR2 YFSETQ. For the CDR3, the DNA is TGCGCCAGCAGCTTTGGGCCTAACACAGATACGCAGTATTTT. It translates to CASSFGPNTDTQYF.

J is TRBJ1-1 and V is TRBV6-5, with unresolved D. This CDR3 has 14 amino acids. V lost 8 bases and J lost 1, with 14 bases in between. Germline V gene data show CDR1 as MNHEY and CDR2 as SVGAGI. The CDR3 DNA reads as TGTGCCAGCGGCGGGCACCCGACGAACACTGAAGCTTTCTTT. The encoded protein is CASGGHPTNTEAFF.

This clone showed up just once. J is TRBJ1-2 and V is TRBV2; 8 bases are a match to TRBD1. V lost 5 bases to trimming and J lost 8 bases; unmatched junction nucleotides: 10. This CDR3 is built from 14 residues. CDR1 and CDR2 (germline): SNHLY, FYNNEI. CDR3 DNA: TGTGCCAGCAGTCGGGGACAGGCTATGGGCGGCTACACCTTC. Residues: CASSRGQAMGGYTF.

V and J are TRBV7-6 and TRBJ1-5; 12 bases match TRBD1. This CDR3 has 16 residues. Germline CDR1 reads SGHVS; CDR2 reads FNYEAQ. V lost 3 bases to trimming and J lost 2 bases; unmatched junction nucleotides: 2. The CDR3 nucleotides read TGTGCCAGCAGCTTGGGGACAGGGGGCGGCAATCAGCCCCAGCATTTT. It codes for CASSLGTGGGNQPQHF. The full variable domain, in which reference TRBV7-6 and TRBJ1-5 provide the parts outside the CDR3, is GAGVSQSPRYKVTKRGQDVALRCDPISGHVSLYWYRQALGQGPEFLTYFNYEAQQDKSGLPNDRFSAERPEGSISTLTIQRTEQRDSAMYRCASSLGTGGGNQPQHFGDGTRLSIL.

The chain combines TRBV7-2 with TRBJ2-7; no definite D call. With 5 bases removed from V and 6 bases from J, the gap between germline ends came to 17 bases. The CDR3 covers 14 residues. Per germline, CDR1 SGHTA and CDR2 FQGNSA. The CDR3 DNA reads TGTGCCAGCAGCCCAGACCCAAGCCCGGGCGAGCAGTACTTC. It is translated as CASSPDPSPGEQYF.

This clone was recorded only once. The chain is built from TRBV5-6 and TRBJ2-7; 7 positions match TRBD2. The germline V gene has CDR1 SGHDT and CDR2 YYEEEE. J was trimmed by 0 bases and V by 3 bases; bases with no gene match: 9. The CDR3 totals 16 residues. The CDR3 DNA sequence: TGTGCCAGCAGCTGGGAACTAAGCGGGGCCTCCTACGAGCAGTACTTC. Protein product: CASSWELSGASYEQYF.

CDR3 nucleotides: TGTGCCAGCAGCGTAGTTCAGGGTAACACTGAAGCTTTCTTT. Protein sequence: CASSVVQGNTEAFF. The V gene is TRBV7-9, the J gene TRBJ1-1; maybe TRBD1 (5 bases). V dropped 5 bases and J dropped 2 bases, with 12 bases sitting between them. Germline CDR1 and CDR2: SEHNR and FQNEAQ (reference sequence). This CDR3 is built from 14 residues.

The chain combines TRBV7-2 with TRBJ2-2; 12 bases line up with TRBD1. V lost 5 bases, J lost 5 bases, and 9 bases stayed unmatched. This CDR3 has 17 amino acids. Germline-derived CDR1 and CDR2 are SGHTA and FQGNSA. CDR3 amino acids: CASSLRGQGALTGELFF. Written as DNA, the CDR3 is TGTGCCAGCAGCCTGAGGGGACAGGGGGCGCTTACCGGGGAGCTGTTTTTT.

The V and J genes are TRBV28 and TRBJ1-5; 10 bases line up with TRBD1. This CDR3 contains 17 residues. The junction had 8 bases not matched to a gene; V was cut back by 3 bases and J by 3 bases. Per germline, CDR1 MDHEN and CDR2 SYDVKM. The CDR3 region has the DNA TGTGCCAGCAGTTTGTCCGGGACAGGGGATAACAATCAGCCCCAGCATTTT. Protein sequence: CASSLSGTGDNNQPQHF.

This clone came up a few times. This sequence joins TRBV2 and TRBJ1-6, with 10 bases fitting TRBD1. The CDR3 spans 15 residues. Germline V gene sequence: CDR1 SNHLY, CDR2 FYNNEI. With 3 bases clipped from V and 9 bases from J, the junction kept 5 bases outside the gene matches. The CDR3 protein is CASSDMTGGISPLHF. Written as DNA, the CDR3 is TGTGCCAGCAGTGATATGACAGGGGGCATTTCACCCCTCCACTTT. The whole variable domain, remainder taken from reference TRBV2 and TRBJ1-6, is EPEVTQTPSHQVTQMGQEVILRCVPISNHLYFYWYRQILGQKVEFLVSFYNNEISEKSEIFDDQFSVERPDGSNFTLKIRSTKLEDSAMYFCASSDMTGGISPLHFGNGTRLTVT.

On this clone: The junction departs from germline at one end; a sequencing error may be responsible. The CDR3 DNA sequence: TGTGCCAGCAGCTTAGATGGCCGGGACCCAACCGGGGGGGTCTTC. Translating gives CASSLDGRDPTGGVF. The chain employs TRBV11-2 and TRBJ2-1, with 8 bases that match TRBD2. The CDR3 sequence is 15 residues long. CDR1 and CDR2 (germline): SGHAT, FQNNGV.

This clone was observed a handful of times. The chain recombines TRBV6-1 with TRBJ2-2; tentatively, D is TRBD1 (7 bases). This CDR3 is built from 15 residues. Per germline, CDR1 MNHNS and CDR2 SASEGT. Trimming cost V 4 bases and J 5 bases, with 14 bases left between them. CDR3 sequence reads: CASSVSAGGTGELFF. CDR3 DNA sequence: TGTGCCAGCAGTGTGTCGGCAGGGGGGACCGGGGAGCTGTTTTTT.

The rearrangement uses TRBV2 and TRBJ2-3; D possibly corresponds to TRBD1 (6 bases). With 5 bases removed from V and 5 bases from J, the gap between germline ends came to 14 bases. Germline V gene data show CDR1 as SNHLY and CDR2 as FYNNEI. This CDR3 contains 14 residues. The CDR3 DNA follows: TGTGCCAGCAGTAACCAGGGGTCGAAAGATACGCAGTATTTT. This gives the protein CASSNQGSKDTQYF.

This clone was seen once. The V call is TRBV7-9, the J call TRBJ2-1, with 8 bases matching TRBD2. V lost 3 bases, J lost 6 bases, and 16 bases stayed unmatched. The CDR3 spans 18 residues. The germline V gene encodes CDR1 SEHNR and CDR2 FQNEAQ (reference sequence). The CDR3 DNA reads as TGTGCCAGCAGCTTTCCCATAGGGGACGCGGCGGGGGGCAATGAGCAGTTCTTC. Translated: CASSFPIGDAAGGNEQFF.

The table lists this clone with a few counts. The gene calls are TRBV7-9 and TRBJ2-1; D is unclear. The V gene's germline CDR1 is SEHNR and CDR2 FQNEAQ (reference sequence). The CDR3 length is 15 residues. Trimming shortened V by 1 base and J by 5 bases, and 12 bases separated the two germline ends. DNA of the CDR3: TGTGCCAGCAGCTTAGAGATGAGTTACCACAATGAGCAGTTCTTC. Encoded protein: CASSLEMSYHNEQFF.

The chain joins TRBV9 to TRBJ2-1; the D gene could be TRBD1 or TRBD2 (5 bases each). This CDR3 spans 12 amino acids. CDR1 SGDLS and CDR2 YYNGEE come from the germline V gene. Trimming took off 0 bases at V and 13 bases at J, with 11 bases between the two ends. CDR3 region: CASSVGGRDQFF. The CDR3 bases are TGTGCCAGCAGCGTAGGCGGCAGGGACCAGTTCTTC.

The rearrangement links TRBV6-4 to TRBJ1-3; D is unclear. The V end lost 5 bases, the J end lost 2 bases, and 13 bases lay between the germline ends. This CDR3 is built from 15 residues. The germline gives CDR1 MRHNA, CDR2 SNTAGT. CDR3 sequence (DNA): TGTGCCAGCAGTTCCTCACCCGATACTGGAAACACCATATATTTT. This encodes CASSSSPDTGNTIYF.

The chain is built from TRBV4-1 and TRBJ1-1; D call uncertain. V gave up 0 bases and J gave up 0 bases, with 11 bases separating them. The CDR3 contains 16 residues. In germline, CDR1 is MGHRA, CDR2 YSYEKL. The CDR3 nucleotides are TGCGCCAGCAGCCAAGATAGCCCCTGGTTGAACACTGAAGCTTTCTTT. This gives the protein CASSQDSPWLNTEAFF.

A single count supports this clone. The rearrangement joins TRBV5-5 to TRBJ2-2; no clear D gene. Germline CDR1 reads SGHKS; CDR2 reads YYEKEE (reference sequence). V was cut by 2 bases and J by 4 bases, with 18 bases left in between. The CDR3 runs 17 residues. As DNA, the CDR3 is TGTGCCAGCAGCTTTTCCTCCGCTCGGGTTATCACCGGGGAGCTGTTTTTT. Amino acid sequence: CASSFSSARVITGELFF.

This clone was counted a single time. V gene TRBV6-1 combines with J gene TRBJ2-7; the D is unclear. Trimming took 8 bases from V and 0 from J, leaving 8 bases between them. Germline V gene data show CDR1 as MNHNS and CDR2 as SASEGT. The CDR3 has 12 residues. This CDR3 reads CASQYSSYEQYF. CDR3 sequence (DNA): TGTGCCAGCCAATACAGCTCCTACGAGCAGTACTTC.

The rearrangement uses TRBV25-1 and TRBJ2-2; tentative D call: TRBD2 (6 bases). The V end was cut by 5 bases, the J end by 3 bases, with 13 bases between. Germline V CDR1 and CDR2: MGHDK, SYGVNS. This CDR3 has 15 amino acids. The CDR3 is CASSYGGADTGELFF. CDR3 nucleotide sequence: TGTGCCAGCAGTTACGGGGGAGCGGACACCGGGGAGCTGTTTTTT.